The 8 T cell receptor beta chains listed next were all sequenced from one sample in a study of cytomegalovirus exposure and HLA in healthy donors (dated by TCRdb to between 2016 and 2019). Library construction relied on the immunoSEQ multiplex PCR assay. A mixture of 60 forward primers for TCR Vbeta segments and 13 reverse primers for TCR Jbeta segments was used in the multiplex PCR. In its TCRdb copy, this immuneACCESS table keeps in-frame sequences only and misses some clones. Where compared with another copy, unresolved V genes explain less than half of these, and the others have no known cause. The sample profile shows about 50,000 clones; 80% of them were found once. 8.1% of the sample is held by the ten biggest clonotypes. The specimen sequenced was PBMCs. These receptors were taken from a man aged 30-40 years in good health and CMV-seropositive.

This clone was found a few times. One base separates it from a far larger clone, so it is likely a read error. The chain links TRBV15 to TRBJ1-5; 8 bases map to TRBD1. The germline CDR1 and CDR2 sequences are LNHNV and YYDKDF (reference sequence). The CDR3 length is 15 residues. The CDR3 nucleotides read TGTGCCGCCAGCAGTGGGGGACAGGTCAATCAGCCCCAGCATTTT. It translates to CAASSGGQVNQPQHF.

The chain has TRBV5-1 and TRBJ2-1, with 7 positions matching TRBD2. This CDR3 is built from 14 residues. CDR1 and CDR2 (germline): SGHRS, YFSETQ. V gave up 0 bases and J gave up 4 bases; unmatched junction bases: 1. The CDR3 DNA sequence: TGCGCCAGCAGCTTGGGGGGGGGATACAATGAGCAGTTCTTC. Its translation is CASSLGGGYNEQFF.

This clone was detected only once. V is TRBV20-1 and J is TRBJ2-5, with D hard to call. Per germline, CDR1 DFQATT and CDR2 SNEGSKA (reference sequence). The V gene lost 0 bases and the J gene lost 4 bases, with 3 bases spanning the gap. This CDR3 spans 11 amino acids. The CDR3 loop reads CSARDIETQYF. In nucleotides, the CDR3 is TGCAGTGCTAGAGATATAGAGACCCAGTACTTC.

The DNA of the CDR3 is TGTGCCAGTAGTACGGGCAGGGATTCCTACGAGCAGTACTTC. It encodes CASSTGRDSYEQYF. The rearrangement joins TRBV19 to TRBJ2-7; perhaps TRBD1 as D (5 bases). The length of the CDR3 is 14 residues. Per the germline V gene, CDR1 is LNHDA and CDR2 is SQIVND (reference sequence). Trimming pared 4 bases from V and 1 base from J, leaving 11 bases between.

The gene calls are TRBV7-3 and TRBJ2-7, with 9 bases that match TRBD1. Germline V CDR1 and CDR2: SGHTA, FQGTGA. Losses at the gene ends were 9 bases for V and 1 base for J; bases not matched to a gene: 4. The length of the CDR3 is 13 residues. CDR3 residues: CASGTGLSYEQYF. CDR3 bases: TGTGCCAGTGGGACAGGGCTTTCCTACGAGCAGTACTTC.

This clone was seen a single time. The rearrangement joins TRBV19 to TRBJ1-2; tentatively, D is TRBD1 (6 bases). CDR3 size: 13 residues. Trimming shortened V by 5 bases and J by 7 bases, and 14 bases separated the two germline ends. The germline V gene has CDR1 LNHDA and CDR2 SQIVND (reference sequence). CDR3 coding DNA: TGTGCCAGTAGTCGTCCAGGGGCTCCTGGCTACACCTTC. Its translation: CASSRPGAPGYTF. Supplemented by reference TRBV19 and TRBJ1-2, the full variable domain reads DGGITQSPKYLFRKEGQNVTLSCEQNLNHDAMYWYRQDPGQGLRLIYYSQIVNDFQKGDIAEGYSVSREKKESFPLTVTSAQKNPTAFYLCASSRPGAPGYTFGSGTRLTVV.

The chain joins TRBV7-6 to TRBJ1-4; tentatively, D is TRBD1 (5 bases). V lost 6 bases and J 8 bases, leaving 13 bases between the germline ends. Germline V gene data show CDR1 as SGHVS and CDR2 as FNYEAQ. The CDR3 is 13 residues long. As DNA, the CDR3 is TGTGCCAGCAGGCTAGGAGGGGCGGAAAAACTGTTTTTT. It translates to CASRLGGAEKLFF. The full variable domain, with the rest looked up from reference TRBV7-6 and TRBJ1-4, is GAGVSQSPRYKVTKRGQDVALRCDPISGHVSLYWYRQALGQGPEFLTYFNYEAQQDKSGLPNDRFSAERPEGSISTLTIQRTEQRDSAMYRCASRLGGAEKLFFGSGTQLSVL.

This clone was seen only once. The chain has TRBV25-1 and TRBJ1-1, with D maybe TRBD1 (5 bases). CDR3 length: 16 amino acids. V lost 1 base to trimming and J lost 4 bases, with 16 bases between them. Germline loops: CDR1 MGHDK, CDR2 SYGVNS. The CDR3: CASSESSRLGGTEAFF. The CDR3 nucleotides read TGTGCCAGCAGTGAATCTTCCCGCCTGGGGGGCACTGAAGCTTTCTTT.